Presented here are 20 T cell receptor beta chains from one specimen sequenced in a study of T cell changes during pregnancy in multiple sclerosis. The data were produced by immunoSEQ multiplex PCR, yet TCRdb's version contains in-frame clones alone and is incomplete. This sample has roughly 50,000 clones, with roughly 92% found just once. Here the sequenced sample was CD4+ T cells from peripheral blood mononuclear cells, taken in the third trimester of pregnancy. The receptor set was obtained from a female donor with multiple sclerosis, enrolled in a pregnancy study.

J is TRBJ1-2 and V is TRBV18; no reliable D call. V dropped 3 bases and J dropped 3 bases, with 14 bases sitting between them. This CDR3 contains 15 residues. Germline V gene lookup returns CDR1 KGHSH and CDR2 LQKENI. The CDR3 DNA follows: TGTGCCAGCTCACCCGGGTCCCACGGGGACTATGGCTACACCTTC. Amino acids: CASSPGSHGDYGYTF.

The genes are TRBV28 and TRBJ2-5, with 7 bases fitting TRBD1. The CDR3 totals 13 residues. CDR1 and CDR2 from the germline V gene are MDHEN and SYDVKM. The V segment lost 6 bases and the J segment 1 base; nucleotides outside the gene matches: 2. The CDR3 DNA reads TGTGCCAGCAGGGGGACAGTCCAAGAGACCCAGTACTTC. Translating it yields CASRGTVQETQYF.

The gene calls are TRBV28 and TRBJ2-3; a weak D match, TRBD2 (5 bases). The germline V gene has CDR1 MDHEN and CDR2 SYDVKM. The CDR3 consists of 13 residues. The germline V and J ends were trimmed by 10 bases and 5 bases, with 16 bases remaining between them. The CDR3 sequence is CANSRGGEDTQYF. In DNA form, the CDR3 reads TGTGCCAACTCCCGTGGAGGCGAAGATACGCAGTATTTT. The complete variable domain, with remaining parts taken from reference TRBV28 and TRBJ2-3, reads DVKVTQSSRYLVKRTGEKVFLECVQDMDHENMFWYRQDPGLGLRLIYFSYDVKMKEKGDIPEGYSVSREKKERFSLILESASTNQTSMYLCANSRGGEDTQYFGPGTRLTVL.

The gene calls are TRBV18 and TRBJ2-7; 12 nucleotides align to TRBD1. This CDR3 has 17 amino acids. The V gene's germline CDR1 is KGHSH and CDR2 LQKENI. Trimming took 3 bases from V and 3 from J; bases not matched to a gene: 9. In nucleotides, the CDR3 is TGTGCCAGCTCACCTTTGGCCCGGGACAGGGGGCTCTACGAGCAGTACTTC. Translating it yields CASSPLARDRGLYEQYF. Full variable domain (outside the CDR3, taken from reference TRBV18 and TRBJ2-7): NAGVMQNPRHLVRRRGQEARLRCSPMKGHSHVYWYRQLPEEGLKFMVYLQKENIIDESGMPKERFSAEFPKEGPSILRIQQVVRGDSAAYFCASSPLARDRGLYEQYFGPGTRLTVT.

This chain uses TRBV4-1 with TRBJ2-7; D ambiguous. Per the germline V gene, CDR1 is MGHRA and CDR2 is YSYEKL. V lost 0 bases and J 3 bases, leaving 12 bases between the germline ends. There are 15 residues in the CDR3. CDR3: CASSQDARLSYEQYF. In DNA, the CDR3 is TGCGCCAGCAGCCAAGATGCGAGGCTGAGCTACGAGCAGTACTTC.

This chain links TRBV11-2 with TRBJ1-3, with D possibly being TRBD1 (5 bases). The CDR3 has 16 residues. V was cut by 3 bases and J by 0 bases, with 12 bases left in between. Per the germline V gene, CDR1 is SGHAT and CDR2 is FQNNGV. This CDR3 is CASSFGGLNSGNTIYF. CDR3 in DNA: TGTGCCAGCAGCTTCGGGGGGTTGAACTCTGGAAACACCATATATTTT.

The J gene is TRBJ1-6, the V gene TRBV6-1; D is possibly TRBD1 (5 bases). Trimming removed 11 bases from V and 8 bases from J, with 22 bases in between. CDR1 and CDR2 from the germline V gene are MNHNS and SASEGT. This CDR3 has 15 amino acids. The CDR3 DNA reads TGTGCCGTCCTAAAGCTTAGGGGCGCAGATTCACCCCTCCACTTT. This gives the protein CAVLKLRGADSPLHF.

CDR3 nucleotide sequence: TGTGCCTGGAGTGTCCTAGCGGGGGGGCCACGAGAGACCCAGTACTTC. This gives the protein CAWSVLAGGPRETQYF. The V call is TRBV30, the J call TRBJ2-5; 12 positions agree with TRBD2. The CDR3 is 16 residues long. V lost 0 bases and J lost 4; bases outside the gene matches: 6. Per germline, CDR1 GTSNPN and CDR2 SVGIG (reference sequence).

The chain links TRBV7-9 to TRBJ2-3; TRBD2 is a possible D gene (5 bases). There are 15 residues in the CDR3. Germline V gene lookup returns CDR1 SEHNR and CDR2 FQNEAQ (reference sequence). V was clipped by 2 bases and J by 2 bases, with 11 bases between them. The CDR3 sequence is CASSLSSHPTDTQYF. CDR3 nucleotide sequence: TGTGCCAGCAGCTTATCTAGCCACCCCACAGATACGCAGTATTTT.

This clone was detected once. V gene TRBV6-6 combines with J gene TRBJ2-3, with 7 bases identical to TRBD1. Germline V gene sequence: CDR1 MNHNY, CDR2 SVGAGI (reference sequence). V trimming: 6 bases; J trimming: 2 bases; junction bases outside the gene matches: 8. The CDR3 runs 15 residues. The CDR3 region is CASRRDSRPTDTQYF. Here the CDR3 DNA reads TGTGCCAGCAGACGGGACAGCCGACCCACAGATACGCAGTATTTT.

This chain connects TRBV7-2 to TRBJ1-5, with 7 bases aligning to TRBD1. This CDR3 is built from 15 residues. The germline V gene has CDR1 SGHTA and CDR2 FQGNSA. With 4 bases clipped from V and 1 base from J, the junction kept 4 bases outside the gene matches. The DNA of the CDR3 is TGTGCCAGCAGCTATACGACAGGGAGCAATCAGCCCCAGCATTTT. Translation: CASSYTTGSNQPQHF.

This sequence joins TRBV19 and TRBJ2-1; maybe TRBD2 (6 bases). Germline loops: CDR1 LNHDA, CDR2 SQIVND (reference sequence). The CDR3 length is 14 residues. V lost 7 bases and J 4 bases, leaving 14 bases between the germline ends. The CDR3 reads CASNTAGGYNEQFF. The CDR3 nucleotides are TGTGCCAGTAATACAGCGGGTGGGTACAATGAGCAGTTCTTC.

The chain is built from TRBV9 and TRBJ1-2; tentative D call: TRBD1 (5 bases). This CDR3 is 14 amino acids long. V gave up 5 bases and J gave up 7 bases, with 18 bases separating them. Germline CDR1 is SGDLS and CDR2 is YYNGEE. CDR3 protein: CASSSSLRGSGYTF. The CDR3 nucleotides read TGTGCCAGCAGTTCCTCCCTCCGGGGGAGTGGCTACACCTTC.

This clone was picked up one time. The chain links TRBV6-5 to TRBJ2-6; no clear D. This CDR3 has 15 amino acids. In germline, CDR1 is MNHEY, CDR2 SVGAGI. Trimming took 3 bases from V and 4 from J, leaving 10 bases between them. The CDR3 sequence is CASSYSLLGANVLTF. CDR3 nucleotide sequence: TGTGCCAGCAGTTATTCCCTGTTGGGGGCCAACGTCCTGACTTTC.

This chain links TRBV28 with TRBJ1-4, with 8 bases fitting TRBD1. CDR1 MDHEN and CDR2 SYDVKM come from the germline V gene. Unmatched junction bases numbered 7, after V lost 5 bases and J lost 8 bases. There are 14 residues in the CDR3. CDR3 coding DNA: TGTGCCAGCAGTGACCAGGGGGCGCACGAAAAACTGTTTTTT. It translates to CASSDQGAHEKLFF.

The chain has TRBV9 and TRBJ1-1; perhaps TRBD1 as D (6 bases). V shed 0 bases and J shed 6 bases, with 9 bases lying between them. The CDR3 is 13 residues long. Germline V gene sequence: CDR1 SGDLS, CDR2 YYNGEE. For the CDR3, the DNA is TGTGCCAGCAGCGTAGTAGGGGGGGCTGAAGCTTTCTTT. Protein: CASSVVGGAEAFF.

The chain combines TRBV6-5 with TRBJ2-5, with 7 positions matching TRBD2. Germline lookup yields CDR1 MNHEY and CDR2 SVGAGI. CDR3 length equals 15 residues. The V segment lost 6 bases and the J segment 2 bases; nucleotides outside the gene matches: 9. CDR3 nucleotides: TGTGCCAGCAGACGACGGGACTACCAACAAGAGACCCAGTACTTC. This gives the protein CASRRRDYQQETQYF.

The chain combines TRBV2 with TRBJ1-5; D perhaps matches TRBD1 (5 bases). Germline values: CDR1 SNHLY, CDR2 FYNNEI. This CDR3 is built from 16 residues. Trimming cost V 6 bases and J 0 bases, with 15 bases left between them. The DNA of the CDR3 is TGTGCCAGCAGCATTAGACAGATACATAGCAATCAGCCCCAGCATTTT. It yields the protein CASSIRQIHSNQPQHF.

The chain uses TRBV4-1 and TRBJ1-3, with TRBD1 matching over 7 bases. Trimming removed 0 bases from V and 1 base from J; junction bases left unmatched: 6. The CDR3 is made up of 17 amino acids. Germline CDR1 MGHRA, CDR2 YSYEKL. CDR3 residues: CASSQDEGAGSGNTIYF. In nucleotides, the CDR3 is TGCGCCAGCAGCCAAGATGAGGGGGCCGGGTCTGGAAACACCATATATTTT.

The rearrangement uses TRBV5-1 and TRBJ2-1; 14 positions agree with TRBD2. J was trimmed by 7 bases and V by 2 bases; bases with no gene match: 14. Germline CDR1 is SGHRS and CDR2 is YFSETQ. The CDR3 contains 19 residues. The CDR3 reads CASSLRLAGGPGQMNEQFF. In DNA, the CDR3 is TGCGCCAGCAGCTTACGACTAGCGGGAGGGCCAGGGCAGATGAATGAGCAGTTCTTC.